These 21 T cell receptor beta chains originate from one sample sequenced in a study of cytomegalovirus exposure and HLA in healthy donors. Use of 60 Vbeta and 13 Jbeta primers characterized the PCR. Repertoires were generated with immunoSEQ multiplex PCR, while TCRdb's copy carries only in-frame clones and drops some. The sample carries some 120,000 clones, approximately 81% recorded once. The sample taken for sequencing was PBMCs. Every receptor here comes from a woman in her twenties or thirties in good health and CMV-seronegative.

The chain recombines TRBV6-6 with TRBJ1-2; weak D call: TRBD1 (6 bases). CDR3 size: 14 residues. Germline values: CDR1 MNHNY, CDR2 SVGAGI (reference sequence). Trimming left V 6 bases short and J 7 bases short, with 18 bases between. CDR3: CASSYREEGGGYTF. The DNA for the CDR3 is TGTGCCAGCAGCTACAGGGAGGAAGGCGGTGGCTACACCTTC.

The CDR3 reads CASSRGRSYGYTF. The CDR3 nucleotides are TGTGCCAGCAGTCGGGGAAGAAGCTATGGCTACACCTTC. The V and J genes are TRBV28 and TRBJ1-2, with no clear D. The CDR3 has 13 amino acids. Looked up from germline, CDR1 is MDHEN and CDR2 is SYDVKM. With 5 bases removed from V and 4 bases from J, the gap between germline ends came to 11 bases.

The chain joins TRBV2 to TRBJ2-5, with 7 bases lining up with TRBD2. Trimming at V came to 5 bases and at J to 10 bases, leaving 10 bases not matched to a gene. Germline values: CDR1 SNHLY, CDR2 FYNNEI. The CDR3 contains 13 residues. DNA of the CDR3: TGTGCCAGCAGTCTGCGTGGCCCGGGGGGCCAGTACTTC. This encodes CASSLRGPGGQYF.

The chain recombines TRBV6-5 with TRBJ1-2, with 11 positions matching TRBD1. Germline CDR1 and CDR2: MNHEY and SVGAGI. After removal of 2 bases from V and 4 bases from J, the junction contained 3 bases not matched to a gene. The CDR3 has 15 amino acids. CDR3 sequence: CASSYTGQGAYGYTF. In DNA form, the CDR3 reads TGTGCCAGCAGTTACACCGGACAGGGGGCCTATGGCTACACCTTC.

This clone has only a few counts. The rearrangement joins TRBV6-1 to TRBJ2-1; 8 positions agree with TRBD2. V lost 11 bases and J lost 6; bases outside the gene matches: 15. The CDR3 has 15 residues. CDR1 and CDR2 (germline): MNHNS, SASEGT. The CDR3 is CAARSGRLWGNEQFF. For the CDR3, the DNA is TGTGCCGCACGGAGCGGGAGACTTTGGGGCAATGAGCAGTTCTTC.

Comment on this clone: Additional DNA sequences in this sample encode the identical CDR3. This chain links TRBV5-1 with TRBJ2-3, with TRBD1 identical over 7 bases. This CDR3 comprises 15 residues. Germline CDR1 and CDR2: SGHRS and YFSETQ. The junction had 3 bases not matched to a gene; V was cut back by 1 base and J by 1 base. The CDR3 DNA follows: TGCGCCAGCAGCTTGAGGGGGCTGGGCACAGATACGCAGTATTTT. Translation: CASSLRGLGTDTQYF.

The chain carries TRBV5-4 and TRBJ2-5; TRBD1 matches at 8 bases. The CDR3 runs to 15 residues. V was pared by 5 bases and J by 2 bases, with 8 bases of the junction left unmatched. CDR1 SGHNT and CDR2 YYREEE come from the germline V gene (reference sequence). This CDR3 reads CASSNRDRLQETQYF. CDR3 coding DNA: TGTGCCAGCAGTAACCGGGACAGGCTTCAAGAGACCCAGTACTTC.

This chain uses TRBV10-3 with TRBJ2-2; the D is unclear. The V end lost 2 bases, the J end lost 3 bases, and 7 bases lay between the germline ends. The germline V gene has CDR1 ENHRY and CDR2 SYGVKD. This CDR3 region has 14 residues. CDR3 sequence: CAISEGQDTGELFF. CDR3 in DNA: TGTGCCATCAGTGAGGGGCAGGACACCGGGGAGCTGTTTTTT.

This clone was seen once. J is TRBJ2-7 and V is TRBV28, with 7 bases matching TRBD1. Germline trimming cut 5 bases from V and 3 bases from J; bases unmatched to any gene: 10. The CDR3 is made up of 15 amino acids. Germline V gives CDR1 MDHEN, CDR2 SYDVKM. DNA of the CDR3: TGTGCCAGCAGTCCCCAGACAGGGCAGGTCTACGAGCAGTACTTC. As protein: CASSPQTGQVYEQYF. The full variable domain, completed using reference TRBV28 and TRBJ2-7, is DVKVTQSSRYLVKRTGEKVFLECVQDMDHENMFWYRQDPGLGLRLIYFSYDVKMKEKGDIPEGYSVSREKKERFSLILESASTNQTSMYLCASSPQTGQVYEQYFGPGTRLTVT.

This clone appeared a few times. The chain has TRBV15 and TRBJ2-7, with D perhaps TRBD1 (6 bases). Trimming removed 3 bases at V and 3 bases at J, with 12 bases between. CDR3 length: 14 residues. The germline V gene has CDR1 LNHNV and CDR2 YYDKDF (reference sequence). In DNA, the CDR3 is TGTGCCACCAGCAGGATTAGGACAGACTACGAGCAGTACTTC. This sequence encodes CATSRIRTDYEQYF.

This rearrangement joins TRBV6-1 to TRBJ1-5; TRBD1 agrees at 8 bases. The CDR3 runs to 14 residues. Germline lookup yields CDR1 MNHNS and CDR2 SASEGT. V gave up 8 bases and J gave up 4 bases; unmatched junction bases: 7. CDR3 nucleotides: TGTGCCAGCTATCGACAGGGGAGAAATCAGCCCCAGCATTTT. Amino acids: CASYRQGRNQPQHF.

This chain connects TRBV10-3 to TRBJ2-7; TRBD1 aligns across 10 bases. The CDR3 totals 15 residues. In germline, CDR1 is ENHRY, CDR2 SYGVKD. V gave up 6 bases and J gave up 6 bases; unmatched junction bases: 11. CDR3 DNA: TGTGCCATCAGCGAGGGACAGGGGCGTTTTGGCGAGCAGTACTTC. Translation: CAISEGQGRFGEQYF.

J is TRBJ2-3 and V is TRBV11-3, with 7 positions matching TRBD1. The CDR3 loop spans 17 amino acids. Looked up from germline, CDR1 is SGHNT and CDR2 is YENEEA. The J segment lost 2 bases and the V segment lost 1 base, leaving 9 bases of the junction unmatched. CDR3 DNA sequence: TGTGCCAGCAGCTTAGGGGCCGGGACAGCTCTCACAGATACGCAGTATTTT. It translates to CASSLGAGTALTDTQYF.

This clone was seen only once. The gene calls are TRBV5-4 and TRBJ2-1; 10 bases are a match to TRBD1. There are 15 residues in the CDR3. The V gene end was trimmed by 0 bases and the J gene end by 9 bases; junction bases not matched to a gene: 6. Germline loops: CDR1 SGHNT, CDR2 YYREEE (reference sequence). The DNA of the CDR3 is TGTGCCAGCAGCTTGGAGGGACAGGGGAGGAGTGAGCAGTTCTTC. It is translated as CASSLEGQGRSEQFF.

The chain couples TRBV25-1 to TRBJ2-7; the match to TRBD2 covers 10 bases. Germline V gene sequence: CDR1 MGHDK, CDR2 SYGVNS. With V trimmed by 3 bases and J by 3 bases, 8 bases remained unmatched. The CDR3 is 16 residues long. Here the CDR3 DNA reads TGTGCCAGCAGTGATCAAAGGACTAGCGGCGTCTACGAGCAGTACTTC. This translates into CASSDQRTSGVYEQYF.

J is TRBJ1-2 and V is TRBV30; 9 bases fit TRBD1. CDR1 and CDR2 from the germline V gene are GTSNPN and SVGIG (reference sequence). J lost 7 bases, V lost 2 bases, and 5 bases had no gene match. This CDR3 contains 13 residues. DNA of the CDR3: TGTGCCTGGAGTAAGAACAGGGGGCGTGGCTACACCTTC. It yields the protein CAWSKNRGRGYTF.

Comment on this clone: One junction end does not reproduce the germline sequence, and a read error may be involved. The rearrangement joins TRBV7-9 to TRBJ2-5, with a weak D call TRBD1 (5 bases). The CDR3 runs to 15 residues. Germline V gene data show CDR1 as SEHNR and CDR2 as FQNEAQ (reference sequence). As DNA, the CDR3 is TGTTCCAGCAGCTTAGCAAGGGGTAACCAAGAGACCCAGTACTTC. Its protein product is CSSSLARGNQETQYF.

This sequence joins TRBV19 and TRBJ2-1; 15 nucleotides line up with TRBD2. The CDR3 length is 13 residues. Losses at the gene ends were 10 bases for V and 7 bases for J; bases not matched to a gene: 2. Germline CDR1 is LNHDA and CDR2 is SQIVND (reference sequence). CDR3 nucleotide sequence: TGTGCCACCGGGACTAGCGGGAGGAATGAGCAGTTCTTC. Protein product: CATGTSGRNEQFF. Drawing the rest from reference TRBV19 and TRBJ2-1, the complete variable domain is DGGITQSPKYLFRKEGQNVTLSCEQNLNHDAMYWYRQDPGQGLRLIYYSQIVNDFQKGDIAEGYSVSREKKESFPLTVTSAQKNPTAFYLCATGTSGRNEQFFGPGTRLTVL.

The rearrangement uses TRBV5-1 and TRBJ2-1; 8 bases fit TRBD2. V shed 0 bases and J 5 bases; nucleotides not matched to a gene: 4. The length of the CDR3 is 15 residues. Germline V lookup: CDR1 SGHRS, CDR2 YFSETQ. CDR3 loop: CASSLDSGAHNEQFF. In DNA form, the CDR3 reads TGCGCCAGCAGCTTGGATAGCGGGGCGCACAATGAGCAGTTCTTC.

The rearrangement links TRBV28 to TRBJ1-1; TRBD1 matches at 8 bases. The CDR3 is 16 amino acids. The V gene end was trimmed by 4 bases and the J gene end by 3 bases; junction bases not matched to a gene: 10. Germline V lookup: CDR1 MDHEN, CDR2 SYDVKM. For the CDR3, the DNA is TGTGCCAGCAGTTCTCCTACCGGGACAGGTGACACTGAAGCTTTCTTT. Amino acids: CASSSPTGTGDTEAFF.

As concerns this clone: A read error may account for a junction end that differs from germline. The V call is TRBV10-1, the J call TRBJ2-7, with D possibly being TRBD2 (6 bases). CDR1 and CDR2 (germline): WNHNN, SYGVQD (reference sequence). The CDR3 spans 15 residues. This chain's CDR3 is CAGSELAGPSYEQYF. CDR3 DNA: TGCGCCGGCAGTGAGCTGGCGGGGCCCTCCTACGAGCAGTACTTC.